The rows below give T cell receptor beta chains drawn from one sample of a study of identical twins. A single record per CDR3 protein comes from TCRdb applying MiXCR to the 5' RACE reads. This sample yields approximately 600,000 distinct CDR3 sequences, of which roughly 7.1% are seen a single time; around 1.6% belongs to the top ten. Separately, the same data were catalogued under a study of yellow fever vaccine responses in identical twins.

Sequencing was carried out using PBMCs. These receptors were taken from a woman in her late teens or twenties in good health. The conserved cysteine and the conserved F or W are not part of the CDR3 here.

v_gene: TRBV7-2; j_gene: TRBJ1-2; CDR3aa: ASSLVQDGYGYT
v_gene: TRBV5-1; j_gene: TRBJ1-4; CDR3aa: ASSRDRSATNEKLF
v_gene: TRBV7-8; j_gene: TRBJ2-1; CDR3aa: ASSLGTGFHNEQF
v_gene: TRBV29-1; j_gene: TRBJ2-1; CDR3aa: SVEKSGQF
v_gene: TRBV5-1; j_gene: TRBJ1-2; CDR3aa: ASSLGSREHLYNYGYT
v_gene: TRBV16; j_gene: TRBJ2-7; CDR3aa: ASSRTPGGRVEQY
v_gene: TRBV28; j_gene: TRBJ1-2; CDR3aa: ASRSQGRYGYT
v_gene: TRBV15; j_gene: TRBJ1-1; CDR3aa: ATSRDSTNTEAF
v_gene: TRBV19; j_gene: TRBJ2-1; CDR3aa: ASSRVDWINEQF
v_gene: TRBV20-1; j_gene: TRBJ2-1; CDR3aa: SAPDRATRYNEQF
v_gene: TRBV28; j_gene: TRBJ2-5; CDR3aa: ASSEEPGPLTSQETQY
v_gene: TRBV27; j_gene: TRBJ2-7; CDR3aa: ASSFLTSGSSYEQY
v_gene: TRBV7-2; j_gene: TRBJ1-2; CDR3aa: ASSTGILYGYT
v_gene: TRBV5-1; j_gene: TRBJ2-5; CDR3aa: ASSLEAAQETQY
v_gene: TRBV5-6; j_gene: TRBJ2-7; CDR3aa: ASSSPSSGSYEQY
v_gene: TRBV15; j_gene: TRBJ2-4; CDR3aa: ATSRDRGGAKNIQY
v_gene: TRBV24-1; j_gene: TRBJ2-1; CDR3aa: ATSDSGTGVNEQF
v_gene: TRBV12-3/TRBV12-4; j_gene: TRBJ2-5; CDR3aa: ASSLRAASQETQY